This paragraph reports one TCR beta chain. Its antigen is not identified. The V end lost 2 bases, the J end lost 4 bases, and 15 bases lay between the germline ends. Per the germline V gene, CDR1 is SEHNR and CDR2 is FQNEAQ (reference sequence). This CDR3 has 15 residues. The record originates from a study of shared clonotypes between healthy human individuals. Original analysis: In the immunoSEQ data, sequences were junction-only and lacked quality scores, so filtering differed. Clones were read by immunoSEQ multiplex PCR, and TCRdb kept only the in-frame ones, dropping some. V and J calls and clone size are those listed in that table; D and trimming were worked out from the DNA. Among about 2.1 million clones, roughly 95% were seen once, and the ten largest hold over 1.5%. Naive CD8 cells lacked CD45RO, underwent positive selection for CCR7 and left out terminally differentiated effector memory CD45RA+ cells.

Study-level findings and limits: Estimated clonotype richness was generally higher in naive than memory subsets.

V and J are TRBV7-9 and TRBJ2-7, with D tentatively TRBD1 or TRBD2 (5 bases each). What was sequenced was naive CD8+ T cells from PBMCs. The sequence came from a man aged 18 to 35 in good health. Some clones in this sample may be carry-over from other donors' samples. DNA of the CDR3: TGTGCCAGCAGCTTATCGCAGGGACCGGTTTACGAGCAGTACTTC. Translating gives CASSLSQGPVYEQYF. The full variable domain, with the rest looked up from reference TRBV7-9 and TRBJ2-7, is DTGVSQNPRHKITKRGQNVTFRCDPISEHNRLYWYRQTLGQGPEFLTYFQNEAQLEKSRLLSDRFSAERPKGSFSTLEIQRTEQGDSAMYLCASSLSQGPVYEQYFGPGTRLTVT.